The T cell receptor beta chain described here comes from a study of T cell responses to AZD1222 COVID-19 vaccine. General study results and limits: Most donors were white British, females outnumbered males, and clonal diversity was possibly underestimated.

A few counts support this clone. Its antigen is as yet unknown. Assay used: immunoSEQ multiplex PCR; TCRdb lists only in-frame clones, some missing. The data hold about 100,000 clones, with around nine tenths observed a single time. CDR3 length: 13 residues. With 4 bases removed from V and 6 bases from J, the gap between germline ends came to 13 bases. In germline, CDR1 is KGHSH, CDR2 LQKENI. The receptor's source is an adult in good health. This sample comprised peripheral blood, obtained on day 0 of AZD1222 vaccination. The J gene is TRBJ2-7, the V gene TRBV18; D possibly corresponds to TRBD2 (5 bases). The CDR3 is CASSRPGRGEQYF. For the CDR3, the DNA is TGTGCCAGCTCACGACCAGGACGGGGCGAGCAGTACTTC. Based on the CDR3 plus reference TRBV18 and TRBJ2-7, the full variable domain is NAGVMQNPRHLVRRRGQEARLRCSPMKGHSHVYWYRQLPEEGLKFMVYLQKENIIDESGMPKERFSAEFPKEGPSILRIQQVVRGDSAAYFCASSRPGRGEQYFGPGTRLTVT.